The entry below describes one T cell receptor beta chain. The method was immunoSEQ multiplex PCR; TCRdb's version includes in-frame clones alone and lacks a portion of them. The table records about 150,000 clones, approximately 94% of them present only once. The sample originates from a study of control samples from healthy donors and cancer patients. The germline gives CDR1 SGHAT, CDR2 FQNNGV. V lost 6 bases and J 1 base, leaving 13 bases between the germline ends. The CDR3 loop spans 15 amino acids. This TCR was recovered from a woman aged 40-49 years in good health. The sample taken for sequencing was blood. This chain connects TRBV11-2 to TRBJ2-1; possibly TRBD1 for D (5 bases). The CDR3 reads CASRPIYRSYNEQFF. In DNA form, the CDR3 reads TGTGCCAGCAGACCGATTTACAGGTCCTACAATGAGCAGTTCTTC. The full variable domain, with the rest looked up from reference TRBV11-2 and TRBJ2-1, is EAGVAQSPRYKIIEKRQSVAFWCNPISGHATLYWYQQILGQGPKLLIQFQNNGVVDDSQLPKDRFSAERLKGVDSTLKIQPAKLEDSAVYLCASRPIYRSYNEQFFGPGTRLTVL.